A selection of T cell receptor beta chains follows, all from one sample in a study of neoadjuvant anti-PD-1 for oral cavity cancer. Sequencing used immunoSEQ multiplex PCR; TCRdb keeps in-frame clones, though not all of them. The sample gives some 15,000 clones, 40% of which show up once; approximately 43% is in the top ten. The specimen was tumor tissue, collected after nivolumab (anti-PD-1) treatment. These receptors came from a person aged 35-79 years with oral cavity squamous cell carcinoma. Each CDR3 is given with its conserved first and last residue. Each record gives: V gene, clone size, J gene, D gene, CDR3 DNA, CDR3 protein. The D gene is left open where the match is weak. A row's size may be missing; if present it is once, few, many or a size class.

V: TRBV10-3
size: medium-sized
J: TRBJ1-5
D: -
DNA: TGTGCCATCAGTGAGGTACAGGGCTTCCAGCCCCAGCATTTT
CDR3: CAISEVQGFQPQHF

V: TRBV5-4
size: -
J: TRBJ2-7
D: TRBD2
DNA: TGTGCCAGCAGCTTGGAGGCGGCTAGCGGGGGGGCCGGTCAGTACTTC
CDR3: CASSLEAASGGAGQYF

V: TRBV4-3
size: -
J: TRBJ2-2
D: -
DNA: TGCGCCAGCAGCGTCGGGCAAGGGGTCGGGGAGCTGTTTTTT
CDR3: CASSVGQGVGELFF

V: TRBV7-2
size: few
J: TRBJ1-2
D: -
DNA: TGTGCCAGCAGCTCCAGAGCTAACTATGGCTACACCTTC
CDR3: CASSSRANYGYTF

V: TRBV7-9
size: few
J: TRBJ1-2
D: -
DNA: TGTGCCAGCAGCATCCAACAGGGTAGCTATGGCTACACCTTC
CDR3: CASSIQQGSYGYTF

V: TRBV2
size: few
J: TRBJ1-2
D: -
DNA: TGTGCCAGCAGTGAAGACAGCTATGGCTACACCTTC
CDR3: CASSEDSYGYTF

V: TRBV16
size: few
J: TRBJ1-4
D: -
DNA: TGTGCCAGCAGCCAATCAGGCAGAAATGAAAAACTGTTTTTT
CDR3: CASSQSGRNEKLFF

V: TRBV7-9
size: -
J: TRBJ1-1
D: TRBD1
DNA: TGTGCCAGCAGTTCGGGACAGGGGGCGCGGGTCGGTGAAGCTTTCTTT
CDR3: CASSSGQGARVGEAFF

V: TRBV5-1
size: -
J: TRBJ2-7
D: -
DNA: TGCGCCAGCAGCTTGGGCAGGGTCTACAGTGATCGGGGGTACGAGCAGTACTTC
CDR3: CASSLGRVYSDRGYEQYF

V: TRBV4-1
size: -
J: TRBJ1-2
D: -
DNA: TGCGCCAGCAGCCATCCTCCCCCGGGACACCCTAACTATGGCTACACCTTC
CDR3: CASSHPPPGHPNYGYTF

V: TRBV7-9
size: -
J: TRBJ2-5
D: TRBD2
DNA: TGTGCCAGCAGCTTAGTCGGCGGGGGGACCCAGAAGGAGACCCAGTACTTC
CDR3: CASSLVGGGTQKETQYF

V: TRBV6-5
size: once
J: TRBJ2-7
D: TRBD2
DNA: TGTGCCAGCAGTAAGACTAGCGGGCGCTCCTACGAGCAGTACTTC
CDR3: CASSKTSGRSYEQYF

V: TRBV11-2
size: few
J: TRBJ1-3
D: TRBD1
DNA: TGTGCCAGCAGCATCGTACAGGGGGCGGTTGGAAACACCATATATTTT
CDR3: CASSIVQGAVGNTIYF

V: TRBV9
size: few
J: TRBJ1-6
D: -
DNA: TGTGCCAGCAGCGTGTTCCCGGACGGATCCATGGGGAATTCACCCCTCCACTTT
CDR3: CASSVFPDGSMGNSPLHF

V: TRBV11-3
size: -
J: TRBJ2-3
D: TRBD2
DNA: TGTGCCAGCAGCCGGCGGGGGGGCACAGATACGCAGTATTTT
CDR3: CASSRRGGTDTQYF

V: TRBV9
size: few
J: TRBJ1-5
D: -
DNA: TGTGCCAGCAGCGTAGGGATAAATCAGCCCCAGCATTTT
CDR3: CASSVGINQPQHF

V: TRBV7-6
size: -
J: TRBJ2-3
D: -
DNA: TGTGCCAGCAGCTTAGCAACCACAGTCAACACAGATACGCAGTATTTT
CDR3: CASSLATTVNTDTQYF

V: TRBV18
size: medium-sized
J: TRBJ1-5
D: TRBD1
DNA: TGTGCCAGCTCAACAGAACAGGGGACTCCTCAGCCCCAGCATTTT
CDR3: CASSTEQGTPQPQHF

V: TRBV28
size: medium-sized
J: TRBJ1-1
D: -
DNA: TGTGCCAGCAGTTTACGATCACGCAAGCAGAACACTGAAGCTTTCTTT
CDR3: CASSLRSRKQNTEAFF

V: TRBV15
size: -
J: TRBJ1-5
D: -
DNA: TGTGCCACCAGTCGATACGATCAGCCCCAGCATTTT
CDR3: CATSRYDQPQHF

V: TRBV19
size: medium-sized
J: TRBJ1-2
D: -
DNA: TGTGCCACCCTCGGCAGGGCTGTATATGGCTACACCTTC
CDR3: CATLGRAVYGYTF

V: TRBV29-1
size: -
J: TRBJ2-2
D: TRBD1
DNA: TGCAGCGTTCTCGGGACAGGGCACACCGGGGAGCTGTTTTTT
CDR3: CSVLGTGHTGELFF

V: TRBV6-1
size: -
J: TRBJ2-7
D: -
DNA: TGTGCCAGCAGTGAAGGAGGGACCCTAACGTACTTC
CDR3: CASSEGGTLTYF

V: TRBV5-1
size: -
J: TRBJ1-1
D: -
DNA: TGCGCCAGCAGCTCATCAGGGGCCATGAACACTGAAGCTTTCTTT
CDR3: CASSSSGAMNTEAFF

V: TRBV4-3
size: few
J: TRBJ2-3
D: TRBD1
DNA: TGCGCCAGCAGCCAAGGAGACAGGGACGGCACAGATACGCAGTATTTT
CDR3: CASSQGDRDGTDTQYF

V: TRBV30
size: -
J: TRBJ1-3
D: -
DNA: TGTGCCTGGAGTGTTGGGGGTTCTGGAAACACCATATATTTT
CDR3: CAWSVGGSGNTIYF

V: TRBV15
size: -
J: TRBJ2-5
D: TRBD2
DNA: TGTGCCACCAGCAGAGTAGGAGGGGCCGGGGGGGAGACCCAGTACTTC
CDR3: CATSRVGGAGGETQYF

V: TRBV7-9
size: -
J: TRBJ1-2
D: -
DNA: TGTGCCAGCAGCTTACTGACAGCCAGTTCGGGTGGCTACACCTTC
CDR3: CASSLLTASSGGYTF

V: TRBV28
size: medium-sized
J: TRBJ1-6
D: TRBD1
DNA: TGTGCCAGCAGCCCTCAGGGGGTTTATGATTCACCCCTCCACTTT
CDR3: CASSPQGVYDSPLHF

V: TRBV28
size: -
J: TRBJ2-5
D: -
DNA: TGTGCCAGCAGTTTATTAGGCACAACCCAAGAGACCCAGTACTTC
CDR3: CASSLLGTTQETQYF

V: TRBV6-1
size: few
J: TRBJ1-6
D: -
DNA: TGTGCCAGCAGTTATGAAGGGGCCCTGGCCCTCCACTTT
CDR3: CASSYEGALALHF

V: TRBV4-3
size: -
J: TRBJ2-3
D: TRBD1
DNA: TGCGCCAGCAGCCAAGCTAGCCAGGGGGATTGGGATACGCAGTATTTT
CDR3: CASSQASQGDWDTQYF

V: TRBV5-1
size: -
J: TRBJ2-5
D: TRBD2
DNA: TGCGCCAGCAGACCGGGACTAGCAGGGGAGACCCAGTACTTC
CDR3: CASRPGLAGETQYF

V: TRBV28
size: -
J: TRBJ1-1
D: -
DNA: TGTGCCACCCGCGGTGGGATGAACACTGAAGCTTTCTTT
CDR3: CATRGGMNTEAFF

V: TRBV6-5
size: -
J: TRBJ2-7
D: TRBD1
DNA: TGTGCCAGCAGTTACGAGGAGGGACAGGGGATGGAGCAGTACTTC
CDR3: CASSYEEGQGMEQYF

V: TRBV6-5
size: -
J: TRBJ2-1
D: -
DNA: TGTGCCAGCAGAAAGGGTATGAGTGAGCAGTTCTTC
CDR3: CASRKGMSEQFF

V: TRBV4-1
size: -
J: TRBJ2-7
D: -
DNA: TGCGCCAGCAGCCAAGAATTCCAGACTTACGAGCAGTACTTC
CDR3: CASSQEFQTYEQYF